Below are 21 T cell receptor beta chains sequenced from a single sample in a study of T cell changes during pregnancy in multiple sclerosis. Sequencing was performed with immunoSEQ multiplex PCR; in TCRdb, only in-frame clones are kept and a portion is missing. The sample shows tens of thousands of clones, 80% to 95% of them seen only once. The material was CD8+ T cells from peripheral blood mononuclear cells, obtained in the third trimester of pregnancy. These receptors originate from a female donor in good health, enrolled as a control in a pregnancy study.

The DNA of the CDR3 is TGTGCCAGCAGTTCCACAGGGGGCGCGGGGACAGATACGCAGTATTTT. Its protein product is CASSSTGGAGTDTQYF. The chain couples TRBV6-5 to TRBJ2-3; TRBD1 matches at 9 bases. CDR1 is MNHEY and CDR2 is SVGAGI in the germline V gene. The CDR3 runs 16 residues. The V gene end was trimmed by 4 bases and the J gene end by 3 bases; junction bases not matched to a gene: 8.

This clone has a handful of counts. The rearrangement uses TRBV4-2 and TRBJ1-6; 11 nucleotides match TRBD1. The trim removed 5 bases at V and 10 bases at J, leaving 4 bases unmatched. Germline V lookup: CDR1 LGHNA, CDR2 YNFKEQ. The CDR3 runs 14 residues. The CDR3 spells CASSSGTGGSPLHF. The CDR3 DNA sequence: TGTGCCAGCAGCTCTGGGACAGGGGGATCACCCCTCCACTTT.

The rearrangement links TRBV23-1 to TRBJ2-7, with D perhaps TRBD1 (5 bases). TRBV23-1 is an ORF, with its function uncertain. The CDR3 is made up of 21 amino acids. The V and J ends lost 0 bases and 2 bases respectively, with 29 bases between them. The CDR3 DNA reads as TGCGCCAGCAGTCAATCGTCTTATTTTGGGGATTGGGCTTCAGGGACCTACGAGCAGTACTTC. This sequence encodes CASSQSSYFGDWASGTYEQYF.

The rearrangement uses TRBV29-1 and TRBJ2-2; maybe TRBD1 (5 bases). CDR3 length equals 12 residues. CDR1 is SQVTM and CDR2 is ANQGSEA in the germline V gene. The V end lost 2 bases, the J end lost 4 bases, and 5 bases lay between the germline ends. The CDR3 sequence: CSVEQGTGELFF. The CDR3 DNA reads as TGCAGCGTTGAACAGGGCACCGGGGAGCTGTTTTTT.

The CDR3: CATSRDPVRSLAYEQYF. In DNA form, the CDR3 reads TGTGCCACCAGCAGAGATCCCGTCAGATCGTTGGCTTACGAGCAGTACTTC. This chain links TRBV15 with TRBJ2-7, with unresolved D. CDR1 is LNHNV, CDR2 YYDKDF, per germline (reference sequence). V was clipped by 0 bases and J by 4 bases, with 19 bases between them. This CDR3 is built from 17 residues.

V is TRBV4-3 and J is TRBJ1-1; no clear D. Per the germline V gene, CDR1 is LGHNA and CDR2 is YSLEER. This CDR3 has 12 residues. The V end was cut by 2 bases, the J end by 5 bases, with 6 bases between. The CDR3 DNA sequence: TGCGCCAGCAGCCAACGGGATACTGAAGCTTTCTTT. It encodes CASSQRDTEAFF.

The CDR3, as DNA: TGTGCCAGCAGAACCGGACAGAACACTGAAGCTTTCTTT. Translated: CASRTGQNTEAFF. J is TRBJ1-1 and V is TRBV6-5; D is perhaps TRBD1 (5 bases). This CDR3 contains 13 residues. The V end lost 6 bases, the J end lost 1 base, and 9 bases lay between the germline ends. Germline CDR1 and CDR2: MNHEY and SVGAGI.

The J gene is TRBJ1-5, the V gene TRBV11-2; possibly TRBD1 for D (5 bases). CDR3 length: 15 residues. Looked up from germline, CDR1 is SGHAT and CDR2 is FQNNGV. Trimming took off 4 bases at V and 1 base at J, with 11 bases between the two ends. The CDR3 loop is CASSSREDSNQPQHF. In nucleotides, the CDR3 is TGTGCCAGCAGCTCCAGGGAGGACAGCAATCAGCCCCAGCATTTT.

This clone was seen a single time. The gene calls are TRBV19 and TRBJ1-1, with 7 nucleotides matching TRBD1. This CDR3 has 14 residues. In germline, CDR1 is LNHDA, CDR2 SQIVND (reference sequence). V lost 7 bases and J lost 0; bases outside the gene matches: 5. DNA of the CDR3: TGTGCCAGTATTAACGGGACAGTGAACACTGAAGCTTTCTTT. This translates into CASINGTVNTEAFF.

The chain joins TRBV15 to TRBJ2-4; D is ambiguous. The V and J ends lost 6 bases and 0 bases respectively, with 9 bases between them. Germline CDR1 is LNHNV and CDR2 is YYDKDF (reference sequence). The CDR3 sequence is 14 residues long. In nucleotides, the CDR3 is TGTGCCACCAGTTCAGATCTAGCCAAAAACATTCAGTACTTC. Residues: CATSSDLAKNIQYF.

This chain links TRBV11-3 with TRBJ2-7, with D possibly being TRBD2 (6 bases). From germline, CDR1 is SGHNT and CDR2 YENEEA. The CDR3 consists of 15 residues. V lost 4 bases to trimming and J lost 3 bases, with 16 bases between them. The CDR3: CASSYSGHLNYEQYF. The CDR3 nucleotides read TGTGCCAGCAGCTATAGCGGACATCTAAACTACGAGCAGTACTTC.

The rearrangement joins TRBV30 to TRBJ1-2, with 10 bases fitting TRBD1. The V gene end was trimmed by 1 base and the J gene end by 2 bases; junction bases not matched to a gene: 10. CDR1 is GTSNPN and CDR2 is SVGIG in the germline V gene (reference sequence). The CDR3 has 17 amino acids. This CDR3 reads CAWSAPGQGVKNYGYTF. The CDR3 DNA sequence: TGTGCCTGGAGTGCCCCCGGACAGGGGGTAAAAAACTATGGCTACACCTTC.

The chain carries TRBV11-1 and TRBJ2-3; a weak D match, TRBD1 (5 bases). With 2 bases removed from V and 9 bases from J, the gap between germline ends came to 9 bases. Germline V CDR1 and CDR2: SGHAT, FQDESV (reference sequence). The CDR3 is 12 amino acids. Here the CDR3 reads CASSLNQGTQYF. The CDR3 nucleotides read TGTGCCAGCAGCTTAAATCAGGGAACGCAGTATTTT.

The chain combines TRBV5-5 with TRBJ2-5, with D uncertain. Germline V lookup: CDR1 SGHKS, CDR2 YYEKEE (reference sequence). This CDR3 is 13 amino acids long. Between the trimmed V and J ends, which lost 6 bases and 2 bases, there was a span of 11 bases. CDR3 bases: TGTGCCAGCACCTCGGGTGGGCAAGAGACCCAGTACTTC. Protein sequence: CASTSGGQETQYF.

The gene calls are TRBV10-3 and TRBJ1-1; 10 nucleotides match TRBD1. The CDR3 sequence is 17 residues long. Trimming removed 1 base from V and 6 bases from J; junction bases left unmatched: 11. CDR1 ENHRY and CDR2 SYGVKD come from the germline V gene. The CDR3 region has the DNA TGTGCCATCAGTGAGTTTTTCGACCGGGACAGGGGATCTGAAGCTTTCTTT. It specifies CAISEFFDRDRGSEAFF.

The chain employs TRBV4-3 and TRBJ1-1; weak D call: TRBD1 (5 bases). Trimming pared 3 bases from V and 1 base from J, leaving 12 bases between. The CDR3 is 15 amino acids. Looked up from germline, CDR1 is LGHNA and CDR2 is YSLEER. CDR3: CASSQGKGQNTEAFF. CDR3 DNA: TGCGCCAGCAGCCAGGGAAAGGGGCAGAACACTGAAGCTTTCTTT.

J is TRBJ2-1 and V is TRBV9, with TRBD2 matching 15 bases. CDR3 length: 15 amino acids. Losses at the gene ends were 2 bases for V and 8 bases for J; bases not matched to a gene: 2. Germline V lookup: CDR1 SGDLS, CDR2 YYNGEE. The chain's CDR3 is CASSVGLAGGYEQFF. CDR3 nucleotides: TGTGCCAGCAGCGTCGGACTAGCGGGGGGGTATGAGCAGTTCTTC.

The chain carries TRBV7-3 and TRBJ2-2; D is unresolved. Germline CDR1 reads SGHTA; CDR2 reads FQGTGA. CDR3 length: 12 amino acids. Trimming took off 3 bases at V and 5 bases at J, with 4 bases between the two ends. Here the CDR3 reads CASSLRTGELFF. As DNA, the CDR3 is TGTGCCAGCAGCTTGAGGACCGGGGAGCTGTTTTTT.

The chain couples TRBV10-1 to TRBJ1-1; weak D call: TRBD1 (6 bases). This CDR3 has 13 residues. Deletions cut 6 bases from V and 8 bases from J, with 16 bases between. The V gene's germline CDR1 is WNHNN and CDR2 SYGVQD (reference sequence). The CDR3 region has the DNA TGCGCCAGCAGCCTTCCGGGGGGCCCCGAAGCTTTCTTT. Residues: CASSLPGGPEAFF.

The V call is TRBV9, the J call TRBJ2-1, with unresolved D. The CDR3 spans 14 residues. The V end was cut by 7 bases, the J end by 1 base, with 12 bases between. The germline V gene has CDR1 SGDLS and CDR2 YYNGEE. CDR3 bases: TGTGCCAGCGGAGTTTCTATGTCCTACAATGAGCAGTTCTTC. Amino acids: CASGVSMSYNEQFF.

The V gene is TRBV27, the J gene TRBJ2-5; TRBD2 matches 9 bases. From germline, CDR1 is MNHEY and CDR2 SMNVEV (reference sequence). The CDR3 length is 15 residues. The ends lost 6 bases at V and 2 bases at J; junction bases unmatched: 7. In DNA, the CDR3 is TGTGCCAGCAGCGGGCGTAGCGGGAGACAAGAGACCCAGTACTTC. Translating it yields CASSGRSGRQETQYF.